This record covers a single T cell receptor beta chain. Gene names follow the mouse nomenclature. With the read ending 1 residue before the CDR3 end, the germline J gene is used to fill in that end. CDR1 and CDR2 from the germline V gene are KGHPV and FQNQEV (reference sequence). Deletions cut 1 base from V and 0 bases from J, with 7 bases between. The CDR3 loop spans 15 amino acids. The data belong to a study of tissue T cells after allogeneic stem cell transplantation. Time point described: mouse harvest day 7 after allogeneic transplant. Tail vein injection delivered 10^7 T-cell-depleted bone marrow cells and 10^6 splenic CD5+ T cells. Here immunoSEQ multiplex PCR was the method, and the copy in TCRdb shows in-frame clones only, minus some. In the table there are about 4,200 clones, 45% to 60% of which are singletons.

The chain is built from TRBV26 and TRBJ1-3; tentative D call: TRBD1 (5 bases). The TCR was taken from a female BALB/c mouse given C57BL/6 T cells with graft-versus-host disease after an allogeneic hematopoietic cell transplant. The sample taken for sequencing was lymph node tissue. The CDR3 bases that were read are TGTGCCAGCAGTCTGTTGACAGCTTCTGGAAATACGCTCTAT. Amino acids: CASSLLTASGNTLY. The CDR3 reads in full as CASSLLTASGNTLYF.